These 16 T cell receptor beta chains were sequenced from one sample in a study of blood T cell repertoires in COVID-19. TCRdb's copy holds only in-frame clones and misses some; the assay was immunoSEQ multiplex PCR. The sample includes 150,000 to 250,000 clones, roughly 80% seen only once; the top ten take 6.5% to 9.5%. The source material was PBMCs or T cells enriched from blood (not recorded which). These receptors all come from a man in his forties or fifties who had recovered from COVID-19.

The chain recombines TRBV9 with TRBJ2-1; 8 bases fit TRBD2. V was clipped by 4 bases and J by 6 bases; unmatched bases: 9. Germline CDR1 reads SGDLS; CDR2 reads YYNGEE. CDR3 length equals 15 residues. The CDR3 DNA sequence: TGTGCCAGCAGCCCGAAGCCCCGGGAGGGCAATGAGCAGTTCTTC. It encodes CASSPKPREGNEQFF. Filled out from reference TRBV9 and TRBJ2-1, the complete variable domain reads DSGVTQTPKHLITATGQRVTLRCSPRSGDLSVYWYQQSLDQGLQFLIQYYNGEERAKGNILERFSAQQFPDLHSELNLSSLELGDSALYFCASSPKPREGNEQFFGPGTRLTVL.

V gene TRBV27 combines with J gene TRBJ1-5; D might be TRBD1 (6 bases). Trimming shortened V by 2 bases and J by 5 bases, and 10 bases separated the two germline ends. The CDR3 runs to 14 residues. Looked up from germline, CDR1 is MNHEY and CDR2 is SMNVEV (reference sequence). The CDR3 reads CASSLGQGHQPQHF. The DNA of the CDR3 is TGTGCCAGCAGTTTAGGGCAGGGGCATCAGCCCCAGCATTTT.

In the case of this clone: In the same sample, other DNA sequences code for this CDR3. The chain joins TRBV20-1 to TRBJ2-7; 10 bases are a match to TRBD1. CDR3 length equals 13 residues. J gave up 3 bases and V 3 bases, and 2 bases lay outside the gene matches. Germline assignment: CDR1 DFQATT and CDR2 SNEGSKA (reference sequence). The CDR3 loop is CSASGDRGYEQYF. CDR3 bases: TGCAGTGCTAGTGGGGACAGGGGCTACGAGCAGTACTTC.

The chain carries TRBV5-1 and TRBJ2-3; D uncertain. V lost 2 bases, J lost 1 base, and 17 bases lay in between. The CDR3 extends over 17 amino acids. CDR1 and CDR2 from the germline V gene are SGHRS and YFSETQ. CDR3 in DNA: TGCGCCAGCAGCTTCTTATCGCCCACCCCAGGCACAGATACGCAGTATTTT. Translating it yields CASSFLSPTPGTDTQYF. The whole variable domain, remainder taken from reference TRBV5-1 and TRBJ2-3, is KAGVTQTPRYLIKTRGQQVTLSCSPISGHRSVSWYQQTPGQGLQFLFEYFSETQRNKGNFPGRFSGRQFSNSRSEMNVSTLELGDSALYLCASSFLSPTPGTDTQYFGPGTRLTVL.

The V gene is TRBV19, the J gene TRBJ1-5; 8 bases are a match to TRBD1. The CDR3 loop spans 15 amino acids. Germline CDR1 LNHDA, CDR2 SQIVND (reference sequence). After removal of 7 bases from V and 3 bases from J, the junction contained 8 bases not matched to a gene. The chain's CDR3 is CASTTDRVDNQPQHF. CDR3 nucleotide sequence: TGTGCCAGTACCACGGACAGGGTCGACAATCAGCCCCAGCATTTT.

The genes are TRBV5-4 and TRBJ2-7; possible D gene TRBD1, 5 bases. This CDR3 has 13 residues. Germline-derived CDR1 and CDR2 are SGHNT and YYREEE (reference sequence). Trimming stripped 2 bases from V and 1 base from J, with 7 bases between. CDR3 sequence: CASSFQGSYEQYF. For the CDR3, the DNA is TGTGCCAGCAGCTTTCAGGGTTCCTACGAGCAGTACTTC.

CDR3 residues: CASSFRDRFNEKLFF. CDR3 nucleotide sequence: TGTGCCAGTAGTTTCCGGGACAGGTTTAATGAAAAACTGTTTTTT. The chain couples TRBV19 to TRBJ1-4, with 8 bases lining up with TRBD1. The length of the CDR3 is 15 residues. Germline V gene data show CDR1 as LNHDA and CDR2 as SQIVND (reference sequence). The ends lost 5 bases at V and 4 bases at J; junction bases unmatched: 6.

The rearrangement joins TRBV19 to TRBJ1-5; D call uncertain. This CDR3 has 14 residues. V gave up 4 bases and J gave up 7 bases, with 14 bases separating them. CDR1 is LNHDA and CDR2 is SQIVND in the germline V gene (reference sequence). CDR3 loop: CASSNGDGKQPQHF. CDR3 nucleotides: TGTGCCAGTAGTAACGGAGACGGAAAGCAGCCCCAGCATTTT.

V gene TRBV19 combines with J gene TRBJ2-7; no firm D call. Trimming left V 0 bases short and J 5 bases short, with 11 bases between. Germline lookup yields CDR1 LNHDA and CDR2 SQIVND (reference sequence). The CDR3 length is 14 residues. CDR3 protein: CASSIEGYTHEQYF. The DNA for the CDR3 is TGTGCCAGTAGTATAGAGGGCTACACCCACGAGCAGTACTTC.

The V call is TRBV6-4, the J call TRBJ2-1; no clear D. The CDR3 is 15 amino acids. Germline CDR1 and CDR2: MRHNA and SNTAGT. V lost 5 bases and J 0 bases, leaving 11 bases between the germline ends. CDR3 loop: CASSQSPSSYNEQFF. For the CDR3, the DNA is TGTGCCAGCAGTCAATCCCCGAGCTCCTACAATGAGCAGTTCTTC.

The chain links TRBV18 to TRBJ1-3; the match to TRBD1 covers 7 bases. The CDR3 contains 18 residues. From germline, CDR1 is KGHSH and CDR2 LQKENI. The ends lost 3 bases at V and 0 bases at J; junction bases unmatched: 11. The CDR3 DNA reads TGTGCCAGCTCACCTTTAGGACAGGCCCTGGCCTCTGGAAACACCATATATTTT. It encodes CASSPLGQALASGNTIYF. The full variable domain, its missing parts supplied by reference TRBV18 and TRBJ1-3, is NAGVMQNPRHLVRRRGQEARLRCSPMKGHSHVYWYRQLPEEGLKFMVYLQKENIIDESGMPKERFSAEFPKEGPSILRIQQVVRGDSAAYFCASSPLGQALASGNTIYFGEGSWLTVV.

The chain recombines TRBV19 with TRBJ1-1; the match to TRBD1 covers 7 bases. The V gene's germline CDR1 is LNHDA and CDR2 SQIVND (reference sequence). V shed 9 bases, J shed 7 bases, and the junction held 17 bases outside the gene matches. The CDR3 length is 15 residues. Here the CDR3 reads CASGTAPGGVGEAFF. In DNA form, the CDR3 reads TGTGCCAGCGGGACAGCTCCCGGCGGGGTCGGTGAAGCTTTCTTT.

The rearrangement uses TRBV3-1 (or the pseudogene TRBV3-2) and TRBJ1-3; TRBD1 matches at 9 bases. In germline, CDR1 is LGHDT, CDR2 YNNKEL (reference sequence). CDR3 size: 16 residues. J gave up 6 bases and V 3 bases, and 9 bases lay outside the gene matches. The CDR3 sequence: CASSQDPGQGKNTIYF. The DNA of the CDR3 is TGTGCCAGCAGCCAGGATCCGGGACAGGGAAAAAACACCATATATTTT.

The chain couples TRBV7-9 to TRBJ2-1; perhaps TRBD1 as D (5 bases). Germline CDR1 SEHNR, CDR2 FQNEAQ (reference sequence). V dropped 6 bases and J dropped 6 bases, with 18 bases sitting between them. The CDR3 is made up of 15 amino acids. CDR3 nucleotide sequence: TGTGCCAGCAGGCCGGACAAGGGGAAGGCCAATGAGCAGTTCTTC. It yields the protein CASRPDKGKANEQFF.

The chain carries TRBV5-4 and TRBJ2-2; TRBD1 aligns across 8 bases. V gave up 6 bases and J gave up 8 bases; unmatched junction bases: 9. Germline loops: CDR1 SGHNT, CDR2 YYREEE (reference sequence). This CDR3 spans 14 amino acids. CDR3 sequence: CASTVTGVTGELFF. CDR3 coding DNA: TGTGCCAGCACCGTGACAGGGGTGACAGGGGAGCTGTTTTTT.

The gene calls are TRBV5-6 and TRBJ2-3; no clear D gene. The CDR3 length is 13 residues. The V end was cut by 1 base, the J end by 3 bases, with 6 bases between. Germline V gives CDR1 SGHDT, CDR2 YYEEEE. In DNA form, the CDR3 reads TGTGCCAGCAGCTTGAAAACTACAGATACGCAGTATTTT. It codes for CASSLKTTDTQYF.